The 26 T cell receptor beta chains presented below share a single source sample, sequenced in a study of T cells in Graves' hyperthyroidism and ophthalmopathy. Researchers amplified the TCR beta CDR3 regions from RNA transcripts. Initially, a first-round RT-PCR of the TCR CDR3 employed the HTBI primer set. TCRdb analysed the multiplex PCR reads with MiXCR anew, one entry per CDR3 protein. The table shows about 640,000 distinct CDR3 sequences, with approximately 15% occurring only once. The sample comprised blood. These receptors all come from a woman between 45 and 65 years old with Graves' ophthalmopathy.

A few counts support this clonotype. This chain uses TRBV7-6 with TRBJ2-3; D is uncertain. The CDR3 length is 18 residues. Germline V gene data show CDR1 as SGHVS and CDR2 as FNYEAQ. With 1 base removed from V and 0 bases from J, the gap between germline ends came to 17 bases. CDR3 region: CASSLDRRSPTSTDTQYF. The CDR3 nucleotides read TGTGCCAGCAGCTTAGACCGACGCTCACCGACTAGCACAGATACGCAGTATTTT.

There are many counts of this clonotype. The chain recombines TRBV5-1 with TRBJ1-1, with D uncertain. Trimming removed 4 bases from V and 0 bases from J, with 13 bases in between. This CDR3 comprises 15 residues. CDR1 and CDR2 (germline): SGHRS, YFSETQ. The CDR3 DNA sequence: TGCGCCAGCAGCGTATCCGGGCCATTGAACACTGAAGCTTTCTTT. Translating it yields CASSVSGPLNTEAFF.

This clonotype was observed a handful of times. The chain is built from TRBV28 and TRBJ1-2; D is ambiguous. CDR1 and CDR2 from the germline V gene are MDHEN and SYDVKM. The V gene lost 1 base and the J gene lost 4 bases, with 10 bases spanning the gap. The length of the CDR3 is 14 residues. CDR3 residues: CASSLYGGAYGYTF. CDR3 DNA sequence: TGTGCCAGCAGTTTATATGGAGGTGCCTATGGCTACACCTTC.

This clonotype was observed at least ten times. The rearrangement links TRBV20-1 to TRBJ2-7; D not certain. The CDR3 is 13 amino acids. Trimming took 0 bases from V and 3 from J, leaving 9 bases between them. Looked up from germline, CDR1 is DFQATT and CDR2 is SNEGSKA (reference sequence). CDR3 sequence reads: CSARDLPYYEQYF. The CDR3 coding sequence is TGCAGTGCTAGAGATCTCCCCTACTACGAGCAGTACTTC.

This clonotype showed up just a few times. V and J are TRBV19 and TRBJ1-3; D might be TRBD1 (5 bases). CDR3 length equals 15 residues. Germline CDR1 LNHDA, CDR2 SQIVND (reference sequence). V was clipped by 7 bases and J by 2 bases, with 15 bases between them. This CDR3 is CASIPRGGPGNTIYF. The CDR3 coding sequence is TGTGCCAGTATTCCCCGCGGGGGTCCTGGAAACACCATATATTTT.

In its sample, this clonotype was seen a few times. The chain has TRBV27 and TRBJ2-7; D is unresolved. Germline assignment: CDR1 MNHEY and CDR2 SMNVEV (reference sequence). Trimming left V 2 bases short and J 3 bases short, with 14 bases between. The CDR3 is made up of 15 amino acids. CDR3: CASSLGVGSHYEQYF. For the CDR3, the DNA is TGTGCCAGCAGTTTAGGAGTGGGAAGTCACTACGAGCAGTACTTC.

This clonotype has at least ten counts. This chain uses TRBV7-9 with TRBJ2-3, with D possibly being TRBD1 (6 bases). The CDR3 contains 16 residues. Germline assignment: CDR1 SEHNR and CDR2 FQNEAQ (reference sequence). Trimming stripped 7 bases from V and 0 bases from J, with 17 bases between. This CDR3 reads CASNGFRDTSTDTQYF. The CDR3 bases are TGTGCCAGCAACGGATTCCGGGACACCAGCACAGATACGCAGTATTTT.

This clonotype was seen a handful of times. The gene calls are TRBV6-2 or TRBV6-3 and TRBJ2-7, with D possibly TRBD1 on 6 matching bases. Germline CDR1 and CDR2: MNHEY and SVGEGT. The CDR3 covers 15 residues. V was shortened by 2 bases and J by 6 bases, with 17 bases between the two germline ends. For the CDR3, the DNA is TGTGCCAGCAGTTACCCCAGGGGCCGGGCGGTCGAGCAGTACTTC. Its translation: CASSYPRGRAVEQYF.

This clonotype was recorded a few times. The chain combines TRBV6-2 or TRBV6-3 with TRBJ2-3; D not resolved. Germline V gene sequence: CDR1 MNHEY, CDR2 SVGEGT. The CDR3 runs 17 residues. V dropped 2 bases and J dropped 6 bases, with 21 bases sitting between them. CDR3 sequence (DNA): TGTGCCAGCAGTTACCGACCCTCTGGCGGAGTCCGGGATACGCAGTATTTT. Protein sequence: CASSYRPSGGVRDTQYF.

About this clonotype: A read error may produce the germline difference seen at one junction end. V is TRBV20-1 and J is TRBJ2-1; TRBD2 agrees at 12 bases. Germline assignment: CDR1 DFQATT and CDR2 SNEGSKA (reference sequence). The CDR3 has 19 amino acids. The DNA for the CDR3 is TGCAGTGCTAGAGGGAGACTAGCGGGAGTAACTTTTTCCTGCAATGAGCAGTTCTTC. As protein: CSARGRLAGVTFSCNEQFF.

This clonotype was picked up many times. The chain is built from TRBV2 and TRBJ1-1; D remains ambiguous. V dropped 5 bases and J dropped 1 base, with 11 bases sitting between them. Germline V CDR1 and CDR2: SNHLY, FYNNEI. The CDR3 is 14 amino acids. The CDR3 reads CASSRNRQNTEAFF. CDR3 in DNA: TGTGCCAGCAGTAGGAACAGACAGAACACTGAAGCTTTCTTT.

This clonotype has only a few counts. V and J are TRBV25-1 and TRBJ1-1, with a possible D match to TRBD1 (6 bases). The germline CDR1 and CDR2 sequences are MGHDK and SYGVNS. CDR3 length: 15 residues. The germline V and J ends were trimmed by 1 base and 6 bases, with 15 bases remaining between them. The CDR3 sequence is CASSELVGTSAEAFF. The DNA of the CDR3 is TGTGCCAGCAGTGAATTAGTCGGGACATCCGCTGAAGCTTTCTTT.

This clonotype was detected a few times. The V call is TRBV6-1, the J call TRBJ1-6; unclear D gene. With 7 bases removed from V and 13 bases from J, the gap between germline ends came to 17 bases. The CDR3 extends over 13 amino acids. The germline V gene encodes CDR1 MNHNS and CDR2 SASEGT. CDR3 protein: CASTHDGYVPLHF. The CDR3 DNA is TGTGCCAGCACTCACGACGGTTATGTCCCCCTCCACTTT.

This clonotype has more than one count but fewer than ten. This chain links TRBV7-6 with TRBJ2-3, with D perhaps assigned TRBD1 or TRBD2 (6 bases each). V lost 3 bases to trimming and J lost 0 bases, with 22 bases between them. This CDR3 region has 19 residues. The germline V gene has CDR1 SGHVS and CDR2 FNYEAQ. This chain's CDR3 is CASSFSLGWGAASTDTQYF. CDR3 sequence (DNA): TGTGCCAGCAGCTTTAGCTTAGGATGGGGGGCTGCTAGCACAGATACGCAGTATTTT.

This clonotype was counted only a few times. This clone may be a read error of a much larger clone one base away. This chain links TRBV12-3 or TRBV12-4 with TRBJ2-7, with TRBD2 matching 14 bases. The length of the CDR3 is 16 residues. Losses at the gene ends were 3 bases for V and 6 bases for J; bases not matched to a gene: 7. The CDR3 bases are TGTGCCAGCAGTTTGGGACTAGCGGGAGATATGTGCGAGCAGTACTTC. Translating gives CASSLGLAGDMCEQYF.

This clonotype was counted ten times or more. The chain recombines TRBV5-1 with TRBJ2-3; 10 bases fit TRBD1. With V trimmed by 4 bases and J by 3 bases, 5 bases remained unmatched. The CDR3 extends over 15 amino acids. Germline CDR1 is SGHRS and CDR2 is YFSETQ. The CDR3 region is CASSRDRGETDTQYF. The CDR3 DNA sequence: TGCGCCAGCAGCCGGGACAGGGGTGAGACAGATACGCAGTATTTT.

This clonotype was seen many times. V is TRBV28 and J is TRBJ2-3, with 7 bases matching TRBD2. The junction had 11 bases not matched to a gene; V was cut back by 0 bases and J by 2 bases. CDR3 size: 18 residues. Germline CDR1 MDHEN, CDR2 SYDVKM. In DNA form, the CDR3 reads TGTGCCAGCAGTTTATGGTCCGGCGGGAGAAGGTCCACAGATACGCAGTATTTT. This gives the protein CASSLWSGGRRSTDTQYF.

In the case of this clonotype: An end of the junction does not agree with germline; a read error may underlie this. V gene TRBV4-2 combines with J gene TRBJ1-1; 10 bases align to TRBD1. Germline-derived CDR1 and CDR2 are LGHNA and YNFKEQ. This CDR3 has 15 amino acids. CDR3 DNA: TGTGTCAGCAGCCACGACAGGGGGCCGGAAACTGAAGCTTTCTTT. Translated: CVSSHDRGPETEAFF.

This clonotype was seen just once. J is TRBJ2-7 and V is TRBV4-2; weak D call: TRBD2 (5 bases). The CDR3 contains 14 residues. V was trimmed by 1 base and J by 5 bases, leaving 12 bases between them. Germline CDR1 LGHNA, CDR2 YNFKEQ. As DNA, the CDR3 is TGTGCCAGCAGCCAAGCCACTAGTCGTGACGAGCAGTACTTC. It translates to CASSQATSRDEQYF.

The sample holds a few counts of this clonotype. A much larger clone lies a single base off, so this may be a read error. This sequence joins TRBV12-5 and TRBJ2-5; D is unclear. This CDR3 has 14 residues. Deletions cut 1 base from V and 1 base from J, with 7 bases between. Germline V gene lookup returns CDR1 LGHNT and CDR2 FRNRAP. Written as DNA, the CDR3 is TGTGCTAGTGGTTTGGGACTGCCCCAAGAGACCCAGTACTTC. This codes for CASGLGLPQETQYF.

This clonotype was observed many times. V is TRBV18 and J is TRBJ1-5; D is possibly TRBD1 (6 bases). V was pared by 8 bases and J by 5 bases, with 16 bases between. CDR3 size: 14 residues. Germline CDR1 KGHSH, CDR2 LQKENI. CDR3 protein: CASQQGFGDQPQHF. The CDR3, as DNA: TGTGCCAGCCAACAGGGATTCGGTGATCAGCCCCAGCATTTT.

Many counts were recorded for this clonotype. V and J are TRBV27 and TRBJ2-5; tentative D call: TRBD1 (6 bases). In germline, CDR1 is MNHEY, CDR2 SMNVEV (reference sequence). The ends were cut back, 2 bases at V and 5 bases at J, with 21 bases in the middle. The CDR3 is made up of 17 amino acids. CDR3 residues: CASSLRFPQGSQETQYF. For the CDR3, the DNA is TGTGCCAGCAGTTTACGGTTCCCCCAGGGGTCGCAGGAGACCCAGTACTTC.

This clonotype was seen repeatedly, ten times or more. The chain joins TRBV18 to TRBJ2-1, with no clear D. The CDR3 runs 11 residues. The V gene lost 2 bases and the J gene lost 7 bases, with 3 bases spanning the gap. The V gene's germline CDR1 is KGHSH and CDR2 LQKENI. The CDR3 protein is CASSPKNEQFF. As DNA, the CDR3 is TGTGCCAGCTCACCAAAGAATGAGCAGTTCTTC.

The V and J genes are TRBV6-2 or TRBV6-3 and TRBJ2-3; TRBD2 matches at 8 bases. Per germline, CDR1 MNHEY and CDR2 SVGEGT. The CDR3 spans 15 residues. The V segment lost 6 bases and the J segment 3 bases; nucleotides outside the gene matches: 8. The CDR3 nucleotides are TGTGCCAGCAGCAGACTAGCGCGAGAGACAGATACGCAGTATTTT. This gives the protein CASSRLARETDTQYF.

The chain is built from TRBV20-1 and TRBJ1-5; D is undetermined. V shed 3 bases and J shed 3 bases, with 9 bases lying between them. The CDR3 is 13 amino acids. Germline CDR1 DFQATT, CDR2 SNEGSKA (reference sequence). The CDR3 DNA follows: TGCAGTGCTAGGTTTGGCTCCAATCAGCCCCAGCATTTT. Translation gives CSARFGSNQPQHF.

J is TRBJ1-1 and V is TRBV10-3, with 7 bases that match TRBD1. The CDR3 covers 11 residues. The V and J ends lost 10 bases and 9 bases, in that order; junction bases with no gene match: 8. Germline V gene sequence: CDR1 ENHRY, CDR2 SYGVKD. CDR3 sequence: CATRGEIQAFF. The CDR3 DNA reads as TGTGCCACCAGGGGGGAAATCCAAGCTTTCTTT.